The 18 T cell receptor beta chains given below trace back to one sample, sequenced in a study of technical replicates of blood from several donors. The protocol was immunoSEQ multiplex PCR, while the TCRdb copy is restricted to in-frame clones and leaves out a portion. Of approximately 70,000 clones listed, 95% to 98% were seen once; the top ten hold 0.25% to 0.35%. Sequencing used T cells isolated from PBMCs. Receptors originate from a human donor in good health.

This chain connects TRBV6-7 to TRBJ1-4; weak D call: TRBD1 (5 bases). TRBV6-7 is identified as an open reading frame with a role that is uncertain. The CDR3 is 17 amino acids. Trimming took off 6 bases at V and 4 bases at J, with 21 bases between the two ends. The CDR3 DNA sequence: TGTGCCAGCAGAAATAACCCGACAGAGGTAGGTAATGAAAAACTGTTTTTT. Translated, it gives CASRNNPTEVGNEKLFF.

The V call is TRBV11-2, the J call TRBJ2-5; no reliable D call. Germline CDR1 reads SGHAT; CDR2 reads FQNNGV. The CDR3 is made up of 13 amino acids. Trimming pared 1 base from V and 3 bases from J, leaving 6 bases between. The CDR3 coding sequence is TGTGCCAGCAGCTTAGGAGAAAAAGAGACCCAGTACTTC. Amino acids: CASSLGEKETQYF. The whole variable domain, filled in from reference TRBV11-2 and TRBJ2-5, reads EAGVAQSPRYKIIEKRQSVAFWCNPISGHATLYWYQQILGQGPKLLIQFQNNGVVDDSQLPKDRFSAERLKGVDSTLKIQPAKLEDSAVYLCASSLGEKETQYFGPGTRLLVL.

There are a few counts of this clone. The chain links TRBV30 to TRBJ2-7; 11 positions agree with TRBD2. This CDR3 region has 14 residues. The V gene end was trimmed by 5 bases and the J gene end by 2 bases; junction bases not matched to a gene: 5. Germline-derived CDR1 and CDR2 are GTSNPN and SVGIG (reference sequence). CDR3 in amino acids: CAWELAGATYEQYF. Written as DNA, the CDR3 is TGTGCCTGGGAACTAGCGGGAGCTACCTACGAGCAGTACTTC.

V and J are TRBV7-8 and TRBJ2-5; 9 bases match TRBD2. Per germline, CDR1 SGHVS and CDR2 FQNEAQ. V dropped 5 bases and J dropped 1; count of bases not matched to a gene: 5. This CDR3 is built from 15 residues. The CDR3, as DNA: TGTGCCAGCAGCCCACTAGCGGGTTTCCAAGAGACCCAGTACTTC. Residues: CASSPLAGFQETQYF.

The chain employs TRBV6-5 and TRBJ2-1; 8 bases align to TRBD1. The CDR3 contains 14 residues. CDR1 and CDR2 from the germline V gene are MNHEY and SVGAGI. Germline trimming cut 1 base from V and 12 bases from J; bases unmatched to any gene: 8. The CDR3 spells CASSYLKAGTGQFF. CDR3 in DNA: TGTGCCAGCAGTTACTTAAAAGCCGGGACAGGGCAGTTCTTC.

The V and J genes are TRBV6-1 and TRBJ1-5; D perhaps matches TRBD1 (5 bases). The CDR3 runs 13 residues. Per the germline V gene, CDR1 is MNHNS and CDR2 is SASEGT. Trimming removed 3 bases at V and 10 bases at J, with 13 bases between. CDR3 in DNA: TGTGCCAGCAGTGAGAAGACAGCCGCTCCCCAGCATTTT. This translates into CASSEKTAAPQHF.

The V and J genes are TRBV29-1 and TRBJ2-3, with 7 bases identical to TRBD1. V dropped 7 bases and J dropped 3; count of bases not matched to a gene: 4. The V gene's germline CDR1 is SQVTM and CDR2 ANQGSEA. The CDR3 consists of 12 residues. The CDR3 nucleotides are TGCAGCGACAGACAGGGTACAGATACGCAGTATTTT. Protein product: CSDRQGTDTQYF.

This chain connects TRBV28 to TRBJ1-2; D may be TRBD1 (6 bases). The CDR3 is 11 residues long. Trimming stripped 10 bases from V and 8 bases from J, with 14 bases between. The germline CDR1 and CDR2 sequences are MDHEN and SYDVKM. CDR3 in amino acids: CATRAGEGYTF. Written as DNA, the CDR3 is TGTGCCACCCGGGCAGGGGAAGGCTACACCTTC.

The gene calls are TRBV5-4 and TRBJ2-1, with 11 bases matching TRBD2. V dropped 5 bases and J dropped 5; count of bases not matched to a gene: 3. The CDR3 has 14 amino acids. Germline V gene data show CDR1 as SGHNT and CDR2 as YYREEE (reference sequence). The CDR3 here is CASRLAGGNNEQFF. Here the CDR3 DNA reads TGTGCCAGCAGGCTAGCGGGAGGAAACAATGAGCAGTTCTTC.

The rearrangement uses TRBV7-9 and TRBJ2-3; the match to TRBD2 covers 7 bases. Trimming removed 2 bases from V and 2 bases from J; junction bases left unmatched: 7. Germline CDR1 reads SEHNR; CDR2 reads FQNEAQ (reference sequence). The CDR3 sequence is 16 residues long. The CDR3 loop is CASSLYLAVTTDTQYF. The CDR3 DNA follows: TGTGCCAGCAGCTTATACCTAGCGGTTACCACAGATACGCAGTATTTT.

This clone is a singleton in its sample. J is TRBJ2-1 and V is TRBV6-5; 7 nucleotides align to TRBD1. The CDR3 runs to 16 residues. With V trimmed by 4 bases and J by 6 bases, 12 bases remained unmatched. CDR1 is MNHEY, CDR2 SVGAGI, per germline. CDR3: CASSSWGTVQSNEQFF. Here the CDR3 DNA reads TGTGCCAGCAGTTCCTGGGGGACAGTCCAGTCCAATGAGCAGTTCTTC.

This chain joins TRBV28 and TRBJ2-6; D uncertain. V lost 6 bases, J lost 4 bases, and 13 bases lay in between. Germline CDR1 is MDHEN and CDR2 is SYDVKM. This CDR3 has 15 amino acids. The CDR3 DNA reads TGTGCCAGCAGCCGCAGAATGTCGGGGGCCAACGTCCTGACTTTC. It is translated as CASSRRMSGANVLTF.

This clone was observed a single time. The chain joins TRBV11-3 to TRBJ2-1; possibly TRBD2 for D (6 bases). This CDR3 has 19 amino acids. The ends were cut back, 2 bases at V and 2 bases at J, with 22 bases in the middle. The germline gives CDR1 SGHNT, CDR2 YENEEA. The CDR3 is CASSLSRYARGNTYNEQFF. For the CDR3, the DNA is TGTGCCAGCAGCTTATCAAGGTATGCTCGCGGGAATACCTACAATGAGCAGTTCTTC.

The V call is TRBV27, the J call TRBJ2-2, with 9 bases identical to TRBD2. The CDR3 is made up of 15 amino acids. V shed 6 bases, J shed 5 bases, and the junction held 7 bases outside the gene matches. Germline-derived CDR1 and CDR2 are MNHEY and SMNVEV (reference sequence). The CDR3, as DNA: TGTGCCAGCAGATCGCGGGAGGGCCGGACCGGGGAGCTGTTTTTT. Protein sequence: CASRSREGRTGELFF.

The chain has TRBV4-1 and TRBJ1-1; no clear D. The CDR3 has 14 amino acids. Trimming stripped 1 base from V and 4 bases from J, with 10 bases between. Germline V lookup: CDR1 MGHRA, CDR2 YSYEKL. The chain's CDR3 is CASSQVLPGTEAFF. The CDR3 DNA is TGCGCCAGCAGCCAAGTTCTGCCGGGCACTGAAGCTTTCTTT.

This clone was seen a few times. This chain uses TRBV9 with TRBJ2-7, with D possibly TRBD1 on 5 matching bases. The germline V gene encodes CDR1 SGDLS and CDR2 YYNGEE. Deletions cut 0 bases from V and 0 bases from J, with 7 bases between. This CDR3 is 14 amino acids long. CDR3 in amino acids: CASSVGQSSYEQYF. The CDR3 bases are TGTGCCAGCAGCGTAGGACAGTCCTCCTACGAGCAGTACTTC.

This clone was counted a single time. CDR3 protein: CASSQTGTTNNEQFF. For the CDR3, the DNA is TGCGCCAGCAGCCAAACCGGGACTACGAACAATGAGCAGTTCTTC. This sequence joins TRBV4-1 and TRBJ2-1; 7 positions match TRBD2. From germline, CDR1 is MGHRA and CDR2 YSYEKL. The CDR3 covers 15 residues. V lost 2 bases and J lost 5; bases outside the gene matches: 6.

This clone has just one count. The rearrangement links TRBV6-4 to TRBJ1-5, with D hard to call. Between the trimmed V and J ends, which lost 6 bases and 4 bases, there was a span of 16 bases. Germline V gene sequence: CDR1 MRHNA, CDR2 SNTAGT. This CDR3 is 15 amino acids long. The chain's CDR3 is CASSLAAGGNQPQHF. Written as DNA, the CDR3 is TGTGCCAGCAGCCTCGCCGCCGGCGGGAATCAGCCCCAGCATTTT.